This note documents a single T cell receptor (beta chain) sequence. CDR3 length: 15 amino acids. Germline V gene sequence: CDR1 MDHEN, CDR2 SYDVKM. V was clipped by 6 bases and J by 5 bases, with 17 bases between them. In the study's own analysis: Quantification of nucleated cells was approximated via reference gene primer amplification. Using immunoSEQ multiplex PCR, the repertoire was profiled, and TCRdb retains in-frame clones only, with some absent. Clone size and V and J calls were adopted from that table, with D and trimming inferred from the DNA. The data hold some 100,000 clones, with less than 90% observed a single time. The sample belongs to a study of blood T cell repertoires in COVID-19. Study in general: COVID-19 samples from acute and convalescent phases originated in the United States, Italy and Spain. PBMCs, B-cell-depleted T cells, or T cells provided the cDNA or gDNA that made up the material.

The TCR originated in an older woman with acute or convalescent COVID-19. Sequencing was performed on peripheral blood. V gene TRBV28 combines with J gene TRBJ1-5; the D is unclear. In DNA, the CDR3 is TGTGCCAGCAGCGGCCCCACAGTCTCTGATCAGCCCCAGCATTTT. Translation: CASSGPTVSDQPQHF.